Listed below are T cell receptor beta chains from one sample, sequenced in a study of T cells after yellow fever vaccination. TCRdb analysed the 5' RACE reads with MiXCR anew, one entry per CDR3 protein. The profile covers around 4,700 distinct CDR3 sequences, with less than 4.5% appearing a single time and over 45% taken by the ten largest. The input for sequencing was PBMCs, either bulk or a sorted T-cell subset (CD4+, CD8+, memory, or dextramer-sorted; not recorded which), taken 15 days after the yellow fever booster vaccination. These receptors were collected from a man aged 30 to 39 who received the YFV17D yellow fever vaccine. CDR3s include the opening cysteine and the closing phenylalanine or tryptophan. The D gene is left open where the match is weak. Clone size is shown for a subset of rows, as once, few, many or a class of expanded clone.

D gene | J gene | clone size | V gene | CDR3 length | CDR3 DNA | CDR3 protein
TRBD2 | TRBJ2-2 | medium-sized | TRBV12-3/TRBV12-4 | 16 | TGTGCCAGCAGGAAATCAGCGGGGGGGGACACCGGGGAGCTGTTTTTT | CASRKSAGGDTGELFF
TRBD1 | TRBJ2-5 | many | TRBV29-1 | 13 | TGCAGCGTTGGGGGACAGGGGAGGAAGACCCAGTACTTC | CSVGGQGRKTQYF
TRBD2 | TRBJ2-5 | many | TRBV7-9 | 15 | TGTGCCAGCAACCCACGGGGGGGGCTAGGAGAGACCCAGTACTTC | CASNPRGGLGETQYF
. | TRBJ2-2 | many | TRBV12-5 | 18 | TGTGCTAGTGGTTTGCCCCAGAAGACTGCCCCGAACACCGGGGAGCTGTTTTTT | CASGLPQKTAPNTGELFF
TRBD1 | TRBJ1-4 | many | TRBV18 | 15 | TGTGCCAGCTCACGTCGACAGGGGTCTAATGAAAAACTGTTTTTT | CASSRRQGSNEKLFF
TRBD2 | TRBJ2-7 | many | TRBV10-2 | 15 | TGCGCCAGCAGCCACGAAGCGGGAGCGAATTACGAGCAGTACTTC | CASSHEAGANYEQYF
TRBD2 | TRBJ2-5 | many | TRBV5-4 | 16 | TGTGCCAGCAGCGTCGGACTAGCGGGAGGGCAAGAGACCCAGTACTTC | CASSVGLAGGQETQYF
. | TRBJ2-1 | many | TRBV29-1 | 14 | TGCAGCGTTGAACTCAGATTGGCGGCCCATGAAGGGTTCTTC | CSVELRLAAHEGFF
. | TRBJ2-1 | many | TRBV30 | 11 | TGTGCCTGGTCTCGGGAGTATGAGCAGTTCTTC | CAWSREYEQFF
TRBD2 | TRBJ2-1 | many | TRBV19 | 16 | TGTGCCAGTAGTATAGTTGGCGGGAGTCCGAACAATGAGCAGTTCTTC | CASSIVGGSPNNEQFF
. | TRBJ2-7 | many | TRBV10-3 | 12 | TGTGCCATCAGTGAGAGGCGGAACGAGCAGTACTTC | CAISERRNEQYF
TRBD2 | TRBJ2-7 | many | TRBV4-2 | 17 | TGTGCCAGCAGCCAAGAGGGGGGACTAGCGGGCTTCTACGAGCAGTACTTC | CASSQEGGLAGFYEQYF
. | TRBJ1-4 | many | TRBV4-3 | 14 | TGCGCCAGCAGCCAAGAGGACTCCGGTGGAAAACTGTTTTTT | CASSQEDSGGKLFF
TRBD2 | TRBJ2-7 | many | TRBV5-4 | 12 | TGTGCCAGCAGCCCGGGGACTATCGAGCAGTACTTC | CASSPGTIEQYF
TRBD1 | TRBJ2-7 | many | TRBV20-1 | 14 | TGCAGTGCTAGAGGAACAGGGGGCTACTACGAGCAGTACTTC | CSARGTGGYYEQYF
. | TRBJ1-2 | many | TRBV20-1 | 13 | TGCAGTGCCGCACAGGGATCGGGCTATGGCTACACCTTC | CSAAQGSGYGYTF
TRBD1 | TRBJ2-7 | many | TRBV27 | 14 | TGTGCCAGCAGTTTTTCCCGACAGGGGTGGGAGCAGTACTTC | CASSFSRQGWEQYF
. | TRBJ2-7 | medium-sized | TRBV12-3/TRBV12-4 | 12 | TGTGCCAGCAGCCTGAGGAACTACGAGCAGTACTTC | CASSLRNYEQYF
TRBD1 | TRBJ2-1 | many | TRBV10-3 | 15 | TGTGCCATCACCGCGGGCAGGGGGCTGGATAATGAGCAGTTCTTC | CAITAGRGLDNEQFF
. | TRBJ2-2 | few | TRBV5-1 | 15 | TGCGCCAGCAGCTGGCTAACGGACAGTCGAGGGGAGCTGTTTTTT | CASSWLTDSRGELFF
TRBD1 | TRBJ1-5 | . | TRBV20-1 | 15 | TGCAGTGCTAGGCCGCCGACAGGGGGCAAACAGCCCCAGCATTTT | CSARPPTGGKQPQHF
TRBD1 | TRBJ2-5 | medium-sized | TRBV10-2 | 15 | TGCGCCAGCAGTCAGCCCGGGACAGGGGTGGAGACCCAGTACTTC | CASSQPGTGVETQYF
TRBD2 | TRBJ2-2 | many | TRBV10-2 | 17 | TGCGCCAGCACCCTAGGCGGGACTAGCGGGAACACCGGGGAGCTGTTTTTT | CASTLGGTSGNTGELFF
TRBD2 | TRBJ2-7 | many | TRBV7-8 | 15 | TGTGCCAGCAGCTTAGTGGTAGCGGGAGCTTACGAGCAGTACTTC | CASSLVVAGAYEQYF
TRBD1 | TRBJ1-6 | many | TRBV24-1 | 16 | TGTGCCACCAGTGATTCGACAGGGGGCCTTAATTCACCCCTCCACTTT | CATSDSTGGLNSPLHF
. | TRBJ1-5 | many | TRBV21-1 | 11 | TGTGCCAGAAGAGGGGTCCAGCCCCAGCATTTT | CARRGVQPQHF
. | TRBJ2-7 | many | TRBV6-5 | 14 | TGTGCCAGCAGGGGATCCCTTTCCTCCTACGAGCAGTACTTC | CASRGSLSSYEQYF